This TCR beta chain derives from a study of cytomegalovirus exposure and HLA in healthy donors. Study-wide results and limits: Specificity for CMV antigens was confirmed in vitro for a few of the CMV-associated chains. In most subjects, TCR beta sequences reportedly gave accurate predictions of HLA-A and HLA-B alleles.

Primers included in the PCR were 60 Vbeta and 13 Jbeta primers. Clones were read by immunoSEQ multiplex PCR, and TCRdb kept only the in-frame ones, dropping some. This sample has 60,000 to 70,000 clones, with less than 70% found just once. At collection, donors were nominally healthy, but unrecorded immune exposures were probable. The CDR3 consists of 15 residues. Per germline, CDR1 SGHNT and CDR2 YYREEE (reference sequence). A remark on this clone: What it recognizes is unknown. One end of the junction is discordant with germline, which a read error may explain.

The V gene is TRBV5-4, the J gene TRBJ2-7, with 12 bases matching TRBD1. Sequencing was performed on PBMCs. The source of this sequence is a woman in her forties or fifties in good health and CMV-seronegative. The CDR3 region is CASSLGQGASYEQYF. The CDR3 bases are TGTGCCAGCAGTTTGGGACAGGGGGCGTCCTACGAGCAGTACTTC.